The clone carrying this TCR beta chain was picked up one time. The antigen remains unidentified. The record originates from a study of PD-1 blockade in classical Hodgkin lymphoma. There was relapse after autologous stem cell transplantation in every patient, and there was variation in brentuximab vedotin exposure. Repertoires were generated with immunoSEQ multiplex PCR, while TCRdb's copy carries only in-frame clones and drops some. The data contain 35,000 to 45,000 clones, 70% to 80% of them singletons. Study-level findings and limits: Possibly reflecting disease activity or prior therapy, repertoire differences have causes that remain undefined.

This CDR3 is built from 13 residues. V was pared by 1 base and J by 8 bases, with 9 bases between. Per the germline V gene, CDR1 is SGHTA and CDR2 is FQGTGA. The TCR was taken from a human donor with classical Hodgkin lymphoma. The input for sequencing was peripheral blood mononuclear cells (PBMCs), taken at baseline. J is TRBJ1-3 and V is TRBV7-3; possible D gene TRBD1, 5 bases. CDR3 nucleotides: TGTGCCAGCAGCTTAAGGCAGGGCGACACCATATATTTT. Translating gives CASSLRQGDTIYF.